The 28 T cell receptor beta chains presented below share a single source sample, sequenced in a study of blood T cell repertoires in COVID-19. Only in-frame clones appear in the TCRdb table, and some are missing; sequencing was by immunoSEQ multiplex PCR. The profile shows 20,000 to 25,000 clones, 88% of them singletons. Sequences were obtained from peripheral blood. Receptors were obtained from a human donor in a cohort sampled during active COVID-19. The donor label of this sample is uncertain.

The chain has TRBV7-6 and TRBJ2-7; 11 nucleotides agree with TRBD1. CDR1 and CDR2 (germline): SGHVS, FNYEAQ. The CDR3 contains 17 residues. J lost 5 bases, V lost 2 bases, and 11 bases had no gene match. CDR3 sequence: CASSLRQPGQGDHEQYF. CDR3 sequence (DNA): TGTGCCAGCAGCTTAAGGCAACCGGGACAGGGGGACCACGAGCAGTACTTC.

This clone has just a few counts. The V call is TRBV29-1, the J call TRBJ2-7, with no clear D. Germline assignment: CDR1 SQVTM and CDR2 ANQGSEA. Trimming pared 6 bases from V and 0 bases from J, leaving 15 bases between. The CDR3 sequence is 14 residues long. For the CDR3, the DNA is TGCAGCGTAGCCGACACCTATAGCTCCTACGAGCAGTACTTC. Its translation: CSVADTYSSYEQYF.

This chain connects TRBV6-5 to TRBJ2-1; D is ambiguous. Germline V CDR1 and CDR2: MNHEY, SVGAGI. V lost 6 bases and J lost 0, with 12 bases in between. This CDR3 has 15 residues. The CDR3, as DNA: TGTGCCAGCAGCGGCGGCGCCAACTCCTACAATGAGCAGTTCTTC. Encoded protein: CASSGGANSYNEQFF.

CDR3 in amino acids: CASSPRTETGELFF. CDR3 coding DNA: TGTGCCAGCAGCCCACGGACTGAAACCGGGGAGCTGTTTTTT. This chain uses TRBV11-2 with TRBJ2-2; possible D gene TRBD2, 5 bases. Trimming cost V 5 bases and J 5 bases, with 12 bases left between them. Germline V lookup: CDR1 SGHAT, CDR2 FQNNGV. This CDR3 comprises 14 residues.

V gene TRBV6-1 combines with J gene TRBJ1-1, with 9 bases aligning to TRBD1. V lost 3 bases and J lost 5; bases outside the gene matches: 1. Germline V gene sequence: CDR1 MNHNS, CDR2 SASEGT. The CDR3 is 13 amino acids. DNA of the CDR3: TGTGCCAGCAGTGAGGGACAGGGTACTGAAGCTTTCTTT. Translating it yields CASSEGQGTEAFF.

V and J are TRBV5-1 and TRBJ1-1; possible D gene TRBD1, 5 bases. The germline V gene has CDR1 SGHRS and CDR2 YFSETQ. The CDR3 contains 15 residues. V lost 1 base and J 4 bases, leaving 14 bases between the germline ends. The CDR3 sequence is CASSLMQGGSTEAFF. For the CDR3, the DNA is TGCGCCAGCAGCTTGATGCAGGGAGGGTCCACTGAAGCTTTCTTT.

The V and J genes are TRBV9 and TRBJ2-2, with D uncertain. The germline V gene has CDR1 SGDLS and CDR2 YYNGEE. V was clipped by 4 bases and J by 1 base, with 8 bases between them. The CDR3 is 14 residues long. CDR3 sequence (DNA): TGTGCCAGCAGCCCTCCCGGGAACACCGGGGAGCTGTTTTTT. Translation gives CASSPPGNTGELFF.

This chain connects TRBV5-1 to TRBJ2-7, with TRBD1 as a possible D gene (5 bases). CDR3 length: 14 amino acids. The V gene's germline CDR1 is SGHRS and CDR2 YFSETQ. Between the trimmed V and J ends, which lost 0 bases and 5 bases, there was a span of 12 bases. CDR3: CASSLGQGFNEQYF. In DNA form, the CDR3 reads TGCGCCAGCAGCTTGGGCCAGGGTTTCAACGAGCAGTACTTC. Supplemented by reference TRBV5-1 and TRBJ2-7, the full variable domain reads KAGVTQTPRYLIKTRGQQVTLSCSPISGHRSVSWYQQTPGQGLQFLFEYFSETQRNKGNFPGRFSGRQFSNSRSEMNVSTLELGDSALYLCASSLGQGFNEQYFGPGTRLTVT.

This clone was counted a single time. The chain carries TRBV2 and TRBJ1-5, with 8 bases matching TRBD1. Germline loops: CDR1 SNHLY, CDR2 FYNNEI. The CDR3 spans 15 residues. V shed 9 bases and J 0 bases; nucleotides not matched to a gene: 7. Written as DNA, the CDR3 is TGTGCCAGTACGGACAGGGCATATAGCAATCAGCCCCAGCATTTT. Protein product: CASTDRAYSNQPQHF.

This clone occurred once. Here the CDR3 DNA reads TGTGCTAGTGGGCCCCCGGGACTAGCGGGAGGGCCTAGTGAGCAGTTCTTC. As protein: CASGPPGLAGGPSEQFF. The chain is built from TRBV12-5 and TRBJ2-1; 16 nucleotides line up with TRBD2. CDR3 length: 17 residues. The trim removed 6 bases at V and 9 bases at J, leaving 11 bases unmatched. Germline V gives CDR1 LGHNT, CDR2 FRNRAP.

CDR3 coding DNA: TGTGCCAGCAGCCCAACTTCGGGGAGTTCACCCCTCCACTTT. It encodes CASSPTSGSSPLHF. The chain uses TRBV9 and TRBJ1-6; D gene unclear. V was trimmed by 4 bases and J by 9 bases, leaving 14 bases between them. This CDR3 has 14 residues. CDR1 and CDR2 from the germline V gene are SGDLS and YYNGEE.

The chain is built from TRBV4-1 and TRBJ2-1, with 7 bases identical to TRBD2. With V trimmed by 3 bases and J by 2 bases, 7 bases remained unmatched. The V gene's germline CDR1 is MGHRA and CDR2 YSYEKL. The CDR3 consists of 16 residues. CDR3 residues: CASSHSAGEPYNEQFF. CDR3 in DNA: TGCGCCAGCAGCCACTCGGCGGGAGAACCCTACAATGAGCAGTTCTTC.

This clone has just a few counts. The CDR3 loop reads CASSPVGGQGDTGELFF. Here the CDR3 DNA reads TGTGCCAGTAGCCCTGTGGGAGGACAGGGGGACACCGGGGAGCTGTTTTTT. V usage is TRBV19 and J usage is TRBJ2-2; TRBD1 matches at 10 bases. The CDR3 loop spans 17 amino acids. V gave up 6 bases and J gave up 3 bases; unmatched junction bases: 10. Germline assignment: CDR1 LNHDA and CDR2 SQIVND (reference sequence).

This clone appeared a few times. The V call is TRBV27, the J call TRBJ1-6; 7 positions match TRBD1. The trim removed 3 bases at V and 10 bases at J, leaving 12 bases unmatched. The CDR3 covers 16 residues. Germline CDR1 and CDR2: MNHEY and SMNVEV (reference sequence). CDR3 region: CASSLKWDSWKSPLHF. CDR3 sequence (DNA): TGTGCCAGCAGTTTGAAGTGGGACAGTTGGAAATCACCCCTCCACTTT.

The chain combines TRBV6-5 with TRBJ1-2, with D unresolved. The V gene's germline CDR1 is MNHEY and CDR2 SVGAGI. Trimming removed 2 bases from V and 7 bases from J, with 11 bases in between. The CDR3 loop spans 13 amino acids. DNA for the CDR3: TGTGCCAGCAGTTACCGGTACAGCTCTGGCTACACCTTC. It translates to CASSYRYSSGYTF.

This chain links TRBV5-4 with TRBJ2-1, with 8 bases matching TRBD2. The J segment lost 3 bases and the V segment lost 10 bases, leaving 12 bases of the junction unmatched. Germline-derived CDR1 and CDR2 are SGHNT and YYREEE (reference sequence). The CDR3 runs to 15 residues. The chain's CDR3 is CAYTLGRGVYNEQFF. The CDR3 DNA reads TGTGCCTATACTCTAGGGCGGGGGGTCTACAATGAGCAGTTCTTC.

This clone came up once. The chain carries TRBV5-1 and TRBJ2-7; 8 positions match TRBD2. CDR1 SGHRS and CDR2 YFSETQ come from the germline V gene. With V trimmed by 6 bases and J by 1 base, 9 bases remained unmatched. The CDR3 covers 15 residues. The CDR3 bases are TGCGCCAGCACCCCGGGGGGGGGTTTGTCCTACGAGCAGTACTTC. Residues: CASTPGGGLSYEQYF.

V gene TRBV3-1 (or the pseudogene TRBV3-2) combines with J gene TRBJ2-3; tentatively, D is TRBD1 (6 bases). The CDR3 is made up of 16 amino acids. The germline CDR1 and CDR2 sequences are LGHDT and YNNKEL (reference sequence). V lost 1 base and J lost 2, with 13 bases in between. CDR3 DNA: TGTGCCAGCAGCCAAGTGGCCAGGGGACCCACAGATACGCAGTATTTT. Translated: CASSQVARGPTDTQYF.

The gene calls are TRBV7-9 and TRBJ2-5; 7 bases align to TRBD1. This CDR3 contains 14 residues. Germline-derived CDR1 and CDR2 are SEHNR and FQNEAQ (reference sequence). V lost 5 bases to trimming and J lost 1 base; unmatched junction nucleotides: 4. The CDR3 loop is CASSQGVSQETQYF. As DNA, the CDR3 is TGTGCCAGCAGCCAGGGGGTCTCCCAAGAGACCCAGTACTTC.

The CDR3 loop reads CASSVTWGEDTQYF. CDR3 nucleotide sequence: TGTGCCAGCAGCGTAACATGGGGAGAAGATACGCAGTATTTT. V and J are TRBV9 and TRBJ2-3, with a tentative D call TRBD2 (5 bases). Trimming shortened V by 1 base and J by 5 bases, and 11 bases separated the two germline ends. The CDR3 length is 14 residues. The germline V gene encodes CDR1 SGDLS and CDR2 YYNGEE.

The chain recombines TRBV2 with TRBJ2-5, with 10 bases aligning to TRBD2. The V and J ends lost 5 bases and 6 bases, in that order; junction bases with no gene match: 9. The CDR3 is 15 amino acids. Germline loops: CDR1 SNHLY, CDR2 FYNNEI. The CDR3 DNA reads as TGTGCCAGCAGTCTAGCGGGAGATTATGGGAAGACCCAGTACTTC. Its protein is CASSLAGDYGKTQYF.

The V call is TRBV9, the J call TRBJ2-1; D ambiguous. Per germline, CDR1 SGDLS and CDR2 YYNGEE. V dropped 0 bases and J dropped 6 bases, with 10 bases sitting between them. CDR3 size: 14 residues. The CDR3 protein is CASSVGGGSNEQFF. The DNA of the CDR3 is TGTGCCAGCAGCGTAGGAGGTGGAAGCAATGAGCAGTTCTTC.

The chain has TRBV5-1 and TRBJ2-7; TRBD1 aligns across 8 bases. V shed 0 bases, J shed 3 bases, and the junction held 8 bases outside the gene matches. The germline gives CDR1 SGHRS, CDR2 YFSETQ. The CDR3 is 16 residues long. The CDR3 DNA follows: TGCGCCAGCAGCTTGGCCGGGACAGGTAACCTCTACGAGCAGTACTTC. This codes for CASSLAGTGNLYEQYF.

This chain links TRBV5-1 with TRBJ2-5, with 8 bases matching TRBD1. The trim removed 4 bases at V and 4 bases at J, leaving 6 bases unmatched. The CDR3 has 14 residues. Germline V gene data show CDR1 as SGHRS and CDR2 as YFSETQ. This CDR3 reads CASSGGQVGETQYF. Here the CDR3 DNA reads TGCGCCAGCAGCGGGGGACAGGTCGGAGAGACCCAGTACTTC.

The chain combines TRBV4-2 with TRBJ2-5, with TRBD1 as a possible D gene (6 bases). The CDR3 is made up of 15 amino acids. V lost 4 bases and J 0 bases, leaving 12 bases between the germline ends. Germline V gene lookup returns CDR1 LGHNA and CDR2 YNFKEQ. CDR3 in amino acids: CASSRTPGDQETQYF. The CDR3 nucleotides read TGTGCCAGCAGCCGAACCCCAGGGGACCAAGAGACCCAGTACTTC.

The chain combines TRBV3-1 (or the pseudogene TRBV3-2) with TRBJ2-5, with D tentatively TRBD1 (5 bases). The CDR3 consists of 14 residues. V lost 2 bases, J lost 3 bases, and 10 bases lay in between. Germline CDR1 LGHDT, CDR2 YNNKEL (reference sequence). CDR3 bases: TGTGCCAGCAGCCAAAACCAGGGAAAAGAGACCCAGTACTTC. It is translated as CASSQNQGKETQYF.

V and J are TRBV7-9 and TRBJ2-3; the D gene is possibly TRBD2 (6 bases). This CDR3 region has 15 residues. The germline CDR1 and CDR2 sequences are SEHNR and FQNEAQ (reference sequence). Trimming left V 3 bases short and J 0 bases short, with 10 bases between. As DNA, the CDR3 is TGTGCCAGCAGCTTGGGGAGCGGGAGCACAGATACGCAGTATTTT. It translates to CASSLGSGSTDTQYF.

This clone showed up just a few times. The rearrangement joins TRBV6-1 to TRBJ1-6; TRBD1 matches 10 bases. CDR3 length: 14 residues. Unmatched junction bases numbered 1, after V lost 1 base and J lost 10 bases. The germline CDR1 and CDR2 sequences are MNHNS and SASEGT. CDR3 nucleotides: TGTGCCAGCAGTGAAGGGACAGGGGGGTCACCCCTCCACTTT. This encodes CASSEGTGGSPLHF.